The 27 T cell receptor beta chains below come from one sample, sequenced in a study of blood T cell repertoires in COVID-19. The protocol was immunoSEQ multiplex PCR, while the TCRdb copy is restricted to in-frame clones and leaves out a portion. In the table there are about 6,000 clones, roughly 84% of which are singletons. The sample consisted of peripheral blood. The receptors were gathered from a human donor in a cohort sampled during active COVID-19.

This clone occurred a few times. The CDR3 coding sequence is TGTGCCAGTGAGACTAGCGGGAGATGGTACGAGCAGTACTTC. Its protein is CASETSGRWYEQYF. The J gene is TRBJ2-7, the V gene TRBV6-4; 12 bases line up with TRBD2. CDR3 length: 14 residues. After removal of 9 bases from V and 4 bases from J, the junction contained 7 bases not matched to a gene. Germline V lookup: CDR1 MRHNA, CDR2 SNTAGT.

V and J are TRBV4-2 and TRBJ2-1; 8 bases are shared with TRBD2. The CDR3 is made up of 16 amino acids. The V gene's germline CDR1 is LGHNA and CDR2 YNFKEQ. V lost 2 bases, J lost 4 bases, and 7 bases stayed unmatched. CDR3 loop: CASSQLITSGYNEQFF. CDR3 sequence (DNA): TGTGCCAGCAGCCAACTCATCACTAGCGGTTACAATGAGCAGTTCTTC.

The chain employs TRBV7-9 and TRBJ2-1, with D tentatively TRBD1 (6 bases). Germline CDR1 is SEHNR and CDR2 is FQNEAQ (reference sequence). The length of the CDR3 is 17 residues. The V end was cut by 1 base, the J end by 3 bases, with 16 bases between. The CDR3: CASSLDTGPTVYNEQFF. The CDR3 DNA reads as TGTGCCAGCAGCTTAGACACAGGGCCCACAGTCTACAATGAGCAGTTCTTC.

This clone appeared a single time. This chain joins TRBV4-2 and TRBJ2-5; D may be TRBD1 (7 bases). The CDR3 sequence is 15 residues long. Per germline, CDR1 LGHNA and CDR2 YNFKEQ. Trimming stripped 1 base from V and 2 bases from J, with 11 bases between. CDR3 sequence: CASSQAQGGQETQYF. As DNA, the CDR3 is TGTGCCAGCAGCCAAGCCCAGGGGGGTCAAGAGACCCAGTACTTC.

CDR3 bases: TGTGCCAGTAGTAATCTAGCGGGAGTCACCGGGGAGCTGTTTTTT. Encoded protein: CASSNLAGVTGELFF. This chain uses TRBV19 with TRBJ2-2; TRBD2 matches 10 bases. Per the germline V gene, CDR1 is LNHDA and CDR2 is SQIVND (reference sequence). V lost 4 bases to trimming and J lost 4 bases; unmatched junction nucleotides: 3. The CDR3 consists of 15 residues.

The chain is built from TRBV30 and TRBJ2-3; 15 bases align to TRBD2. CDR3 length: 13 residues. The germline V gene encodes CDR1 GTSNPN and CDR2 SVGIG (reference sequence). Unmatched junction bases numbered 0, after V lost 5 bases and J lost 6 bases. The CDR3 DNA follows: TGTGCCTGGGGGACTAGCGGGGGGGATACGCAGTATTTT. Residues: CAWGTSGGDTQYF.

This clone was seen a single time. The rearrangement joins TRBV28 to TRBJ2-2; TRBD1 might be the D (6 bases). Germline V gene lookup returns CDR1 MDHEN and CDR2 SYDVKM. The CDR3 sequence is 16 residues long. Trimming removed 5 bases from V and 1 base from J, with 14 bases in between. The CDR3 DNA is TGTGCCAGCAGTAGGGGGACCGACGGGAACACCGGGGAGCTGTTTTTT. Protein: CASSRGTDGNTGELFF.

The J gene is TRBJ2-3, the V gene TRBV5-6; the D gene is possibly TRBD1 (6 bases). CDR1 SGHDT and CDR2 YYEEEE come from the germline V gene. This CDR3 contains 17 residues. V gave up 6 bases and J gave up 5 bases, with 25 bases separating them. The CDR3 protein is CASTLRTTGLVGDTQYF. As DNA, the CDR3 is TGTGCCAGCACCTTACGGACAACAGGGTTGGTCGGAGATACGCAGTATTTT.

The chain joins TRBV9 to TRBJ1-2; 7 nucleotides line up with TRBD1. The V gene end was trimmed by 0 bases and the J gene end by 8 bases; junction bases not matched to a gene: 7. The CDR3 contains 14 residues. Germline V gene data show CDR1 as SGDLS and CDR2 as YYNGEE. CDR3 nucleotide sequence: TGTGCCAGCAGCGTAGCTGCCCAGGGGGACGGCTACACCTTC. It codes for CASSVAAQGDGYTF.

The V gene is TRBV11-2, the J gene TRBJ2-3; D ambiguous. The CDR3 runs to 13 residues. Per the germline V gene, CDR1 is SGHAT and CDR2 is FQNNGV. Trimming pared 5 bases from V and 6 bases from J, leaving 12 bases between. The CDR3 coding sequence is TGTGCCAGCAGCCCTGTTGCTATGGATACGCAGTATTTT. This codes for CASSPVAMDTQYF.

In its sample, this clone was seen a few times. This chain uses TRBV9 with TRBJ2-1, with 10 bases fitting TRBD1. The CDR3 totals 15 residues. With V trimmed by 4 bases and J by 2 bases, 3 bases remained unmatched. Germline lookup yields CDR1 SGDLS and CDR2 YYNGEE. CDR3 in DNA: TGTGCCAGCAGCCCCGGGACAGGGGCCTACAATGAGCAGTTCTTC. It encodes CASSPGTGAYNEQFF.

CDR3 amino acids: CASSLRHPRNEQFF. The CDR3 DNA reads as TGTGCCAGTAGTCTCCGCCACCCTCGGAATGAGCAGTTCTTC. The chain carries TRBV19 and TRBJ2-1; D is unresolved. Trimming shortened V by 5 bases and J by 7 bases, and 15 bases separated the two germline ends. The CDR3 runs 14 residues. Looked up from germline, CDR1 is LNHDA and CDR2 is SQIVND (reference sequence).

The chain joins TRBV11-3 to TRBJ2-1; D gene uncertain. There are 12 residues in the CDR3. V was cut by 2 bases and J by 7 bases, with 6 bases left in between. From germline, CDR1 is SGHNT and CDR2 YENEEA. The DNA of the CDR3 is TGTGCCAGCAGCTTAAATAGTAATGAGCAGTTCTTC. This codes for CASSLNSNEQFF.

This chain connects TRBV6-5 to TRBJ2-2; D may be TRBD1 (6 bases). The CDR3 is 15 residues long. Germline V gene lookup returns CDR1 MNHEY and CDR2 SVGAGI. V shed 4 bases and J shed 6 bases, with 15 bases lying between them. The CDR3 DNA sequence: TGTGCCAGCAGTTCCGGGACAAAGGTCTCCGGGGAGCTGTTTTTT. Encoded protein: CASSSGTKVSGELFF.

This clone ranks as large (0.1 to 1%). The chain recombines TRBV7-2 with TRBJ1-4; D may be TRBD1 (5 bases). The CDR3 spans 14 residues. V shed 6 bases and J shed 7 bases, with 15 bases lying between them. Per germline, CDR1 SGHTA and CDR2 FQGNSA. CDR3 amino acids: CASSSTGVAEKLFF. In DNA form, the CDR3 reads TGTGCCAGCAGTTCTACGGGGGTGGCTGAAAAACTGTTTTTT.

V gene TRBV6-5 combines with J gene TRBJ2-7; the D gene is possibly TRBD1 (8 bases). The germline V gene encodes CDR1 MNHEY and CDR2 SVGAGI. The V and J ends lost 2 bases and 6 bases respectively, with 20 bases between them. CDR3 size: 16 residues. This CDR3 reads CASSYGGAGGGGEQYF. The CDR3 nucleotides are TGTGCCAGCAGTTACGGGGGGGCAGGGGGCGGTGGCGAGCAGTACTTC.

The CDR3 sequence: CASSGHRGNEQFF. The DNA for the CDR3 is TGCGCCAGCAGTGGGCACAGGGGTAATGAGCAGTTCTTC. The chain carries TRBV10-1 and TRBJ2-1, with TRBD1 matching over 7 bases. The V gene's germline CDR1 is WNHNN and CDR2 SYGVQD (reference sequence). The CDR3 covers 13 residues. J gave up 7 bases and V 4 bases, and 4 bases lay outside the gene matches.

This chain links TRBV20-1 with TRBJ1-1, with a possible D match to TRBD1 (6 bases). Germline loops: CDR1 DFQATT, CDR2 SNEGSKA (reference sequence). V gave up 3 bases and J gave up 4 bases, with 15 bases separating them. CDR3 length equals 14 residues. The CDR3 is CSASLSRGGTEAFF. DNA of the CDR3: TGCAGTGCTAGTTTAAGCAGGGGTGGCACTGAAGCTTTCTTT.

This chain joins TRBV28 and TRBJ2-7; 12 bases agree with TRBD2. The trim removed 2 bases at V and 5 bases at J, leaving 7 bases unmatched. The CDR3 consists of 16 residues. Germline CDR1 reads MDHEN; CDR2 reads SYDVKM. The CDR3 region is CASSLLAGGGRNEQYF. Here the CDR3 DNA reads TGTGCCAGCAGTTTACTAGCGGGAGGGGGAAGGAACGAGCAGTACTTC.

The CDR3 is CASSQTTGWAYEQYF. CDR3 nucleotide sequence: TGTGCCAGCAGCCAGACTACCGGGTGGGCCTACGAGCAGTACTTC. The gene calls are TRBV3-1 (or the pseudogene TRBV3-2) and TRBJ2-7; the D gene is possibly TRBD2 (5 bases). Germline V gene lookup returns CDR1 LGHDT and CDR2 YNNKEL (reference sequence). Between the trimmed V and J ends, which lost 3 bases and 2 bases, there was a span of 14 bases. The CDR3 consists of 15 residues.

The V gene is TRBV15, the J gene TRBJ1-5; TRBD1 might be the D (5 bases). The germline V gene has CDR1 LNHNV and CDR2 YYDKDF (reference sequence). The CDR3 totals 15 residues. V lost 1 base and J 1 base, leaving 8 bases between the germline ends. This CDR3 reads CATSRGGGSNQPQHF. CDR3 nucleotide sequence: TGTGCCACCAGCAGAGGCGGGGGAAGCAATCAGCCCCAGCATTTT.

This clone rates as large (0.1 to 1%). V usage is TRBV5-5 and J usage is TRBJ1-1; 9 bases map to TRBD1. Germline V lookup: CDR1 SGHKS, CDR2 YYEKEE (reference sequence). With 3 bases clipped from V and 5 bases from J, the junction kept 8 bases outside the gene matches. CDR3 size: 15 residues. CDR3 region: CASSYGNRGRTEAFF. The CDR3 DNA is TGTGCCAGCAGCTACGGAAACAGGGGGCGAACTGAAGCTTTCTTT.

This chain links TRBV27 with TRBJ2-5, with 8 nucleotides matching TRBD1. Per germline, CDR1 MNHEY and CDR2 SMNVEV (reference sequence). The CDR3 spans 16 residues. The junction had 10 bases not matched to a gene; V was cut back by 5 bases and J by 2 bases. CDR3: CASSPRQGLDQETQYF. The CDR3 DNA reads as TGTGCCAGCAGTCCACGACAGGGGTTGGATCAAGAGACCCAGTACTTC.

In this sample, this clone turned up once. This rearrangement joins TRBV6-5 to TRBJ2-3; 8 nucleotides align to TRBD2. J lost 2 bases, V lost 7 bases, and 5 bases had no gene match. Germline V gene lookup returns CDR1 MNHEY and CDR2 SVGAGI. This CDR3 region has 14 residues. The CDR3 here is CASTLAGLTDTQYF. For the CDR3, the DNA is TGTGCCAGCACGTTAGCGGGACTCACAGATACGCAGTATTTT.

V is TRBV7-9 and J is TRBJ2-5; TRBD2 matches at 9 bases. The V gene's germline CDR1 is SEHNR and CDR2 FQNEAQ (reference sequence). This CDR3 has 14 amino acids. J was trimmed by 5 bases and V by 5 bases; bases with no gene match: 6. CDR3 DNA sequence: TGTGCCAGCAGCATTAGCGGGAGCGGGGAGACCCAGTACTTC. Translated: CASSISGSGETQYF. The entire variable domain, with the rest obtained from reference TRBV7-9 and TRBJ2-5, is as follows: DTGVSQNPRHKITKRGQNVTFRCDPISEHNRLYWYRQTLGQGPEFLTYFQNEAQLEKSRLLSDRFSAERPKGSFSTLEIQRTEQGDSAMYLCASSISGSGETQYFGPGTRLLVL.

This clone was counted between two and nine times. The gene calls are TRBV11-2 and TRBJ1-5; D call uncertain. CDR1 is SGHAT, CDR2 FQNNGV, per germline. V gave up 5 bases and J gave up 2 bases, with 10 bases separating them. The CDR3 runs to 14 residues. The CDR3 nucleotides are TGTGCCAGCAGCCGCGGGCAGGGCAATCAGCCCCAGCATTTT. It yields the protein CASSRGQGNQPQHF.

The gene calls are TRBV19 and TRBJ1-1; D is perhaps TRBD1 (5 bases). This CDR3 contains 13 residues. Germline V gene sequence: CDR1 LNHDA, CDR2 SQIVND (reference sequence). V was pared by 3 bases and J by 5 bases, with 10 bases between. CDR3 sequence: CASSIGGITEAFF. The CDR3 DNA follows: TGTGCCAGTAGTATCGGGGGGATTACTGAAGCTTTCTTT.